Listed below are T cell receptor beta chains from one sample, sequenced in a study of blood T cells in healthy people across ages. TCRdb analysed the 5' RACE reads with MiXCR anew, one entry per CDR3 protein. Seen here are hundreds of thousands of distinct CDR3 sequences, about 20% observed once, and the top ten hold around 21%. Input material: blood. Receptors were obtained from a man between 65 and 85 years old in good health. Both conserved end residues are part of each CDR3. D genes are given only for firm matches. Where a row states a size, it is once, few, many or the class of an expanded clone; other rows omit it.

clone_size	d_call	v_call	j_call	cdr3_aa	cdr3_nt
few	NA	TRBV29-1	TRBJ1-1	CSARLTGGTEAFF	TGCAGCGCCCGCCTGACAGGAGGCACTGAAGCTTTCTTT
NA	NA	TRBV10-3	TRBJ2-3	CAISALTGDTQYF	TGTGCCATCAGCGCCTTGACAGGAGATACGCAGTATTTT
NA	NA	TRBV20-1	TRBJ2-1	CSARVGSGEQFF	TGCAGTGCTAGAGTCGGGAGCGGTGAGCAGTTCTTC
NA	NA	TRBV6-2/TRBV6-3	TRBJ1-5	CASSYFSRTNQPQHF	TGTGCCAGCAGTTACTTCAGCCGGACGAATCAGCCCCAGCATTTT
few	NA	TRBV14	TRBJ1-2	CASSQDGGTYGYTF	TGTGCCAGCAGCCAAGATGGGGGGACCTATGGCTACACCTTC
few	TRBD2	TRBV29-1	TRBJ2-3	CSVRLAGGPGDTQYF	TGCAGCGTTCGACTAGCGGGAGGGCCGGGGGATACGCAGTATTTT
few	TRBD2	TRBV20-1	TRBJ2-1	CSARVQAGYNEQFF	TGCAGTGCTAGAGTCCAAGCGGGGTACAATGAGCAGTTCTTC
NA	NA	TRBV28	TRBJ2-3	CASRAPSTDTQYF	TGTGCCAGCAGAGCTCCTAGCACAGATACGCAGTATTTT
few	TRBD2	TRBV12-3/TRBV12-4	TRBJ2-5	CASRIAGGRETQYF	TGTGCCAGTCGGATAGCGGGGGGGCGAGAGACCCAGTACTTC
NA	NA	TRBV2	TRBJ1-5	CASGVPDSQPQHF	TGTGCCAGCGGGGTCCCCGATAGTCAGCCCCAGCATTTT
NA	TRBD2	TRBV29-1	TRBJ2-1	CSVDPNSGSNNEQFF	TGCAGCGTTGATCCTAATAGCGGGAGTAACAATGAGCAGTTCTTC
NA	NA	TRBV6-1	TRBJ1-1	CASSDRQMNTEAFF	TGTGCCAGCAGTGATCGTCAGATGAACACTGAAGCTTTCTTT
NA	TRBD1	TRBV28	TRBJ2-5	CASFGEGQGVETQYF	TGTGCCAGCTTTGGAGAAGGGCAGGGGGTTGAGACCCAGTACTTC
NA	NA	TRBV19	TRBJ2-5	CASSITGLRETQYF	TGTGCCAGTAGTATAACAGGGTTGAGAGAGACCCAGTACTTC
few	NA	TRBV7-8	TRBJ1-2	CASSLAPKGPSYGYTF	TGTGCCAGCAGCTTAGCGCCGAAGGGGCCGAGCTATGGCTACACCTTC
few	TRBD1	TRBV10-3	TRBJ2-7	CATLGQGAHYEQYF	TGTGCCACCTTGGGACAGGGGGCACACTACGAGCAGTACTTC
NA	NA	TRBV20-1	TRBJ1-1	CSATRGMNTEAFF	TGCAGTGCTACAAGGGGGATGAACACTGAAGCTTTCTTT
few	NA	TRBV20-1	TRBJ2-5	CSARRGVETQYF	TGCAGTGCTAGGAGGGGCGTTGAGACCCAGTACTTC
NA	NA	TRBV6-6	TRBJ1-1	CASSYPESNTEAVF	TGTGCCAGCAGTTACCCTGAATCGAACACTGAAGCTGTCTTT
NA	NA	TRBV10-3	TRBJ2-3	CATKPMEKIWTDTQYF	TGTGCCACCAAGCCCATGGAAAAGATTTGGACAGATACGCAGTATTTT
NA	NA	TRBV12-3/TRBV12-4	TRBJ1-2	CASTFGVVGTF	TGTGCCAGCACGTTTGGGGTAGTCGGCACCTTC
NA	NA	TRBV6-2/TRBV6-3	TRBJ1-5	CASSYIGGAQPQHF	TGTGCCAGCAGTTATATCGGAGGCGCTCAGCCCCAGCATTTT
few	NA	TRBV10-3	TRBJ1-2	CAISESVGLYGYTF	TGTGCCATCAGTGAGTCGGTAGGGCTTTATGGCTACACCTTC
many	NA	TRBV13	TRBJ2-7	CASNKGGEPYEQYF	TGTGCCAGCAACAAGGGGGGGGAACCCTACGAGCAGTACTTC
NA	NA	TRBV12-3/TRBV12-4	TRBJ1-1	CATISGGTEAFF	TGTGCCACAATATCGGGGGGCACTGAAGCTTTCTTT
few	NA	TRBV6-1	TRBJ2-1	CASSDGLPEQFF	TGTGCCAGCAGTGACGGACTACCTGAGCAGTTCTTC
many	NA	TRBV3-1	TRBJ2-7	CASSHPSTHEQYF	TGTGCCAGCAGCCATCCCTCCACCCACGAGCAGTACTTC
NA	NA	TRBV4-2	TRBJ1-4	CASSQGSWYRVGEKLFF	TGTGCCAGCAGCCAAGGATCCTGGTACAGGGTCGGAGAAAAACTGTTTTTT
NA	TRBD1	TRBV12-3/TRBV12-4	TRBJ2-3	CASNDRGIDTQYF	TGTGCCAGCAATGACAGGGGGATAGATACGCAGTATTTT
few	NA	TRBV20-1	TRBJ2-5	CSARDTQDLQYF	TGCAGTGCTAGGGATACACAGGACCTGCAGTACTTC
NA	NA	TRBV28	TRBJ2-2	CASSPPHYSTGELFF	TGTGCCAGCAGCCCTCCCCATTACAGTACCGGGGAGCTGTTTTTT
NA	NA	TRBV24-1	TRBJ2-7	CATSDSRGGQYF	TGTGCCACCAGTGATTCCCGGGGTGGGCAGTACTTC
few	NA	TRBV18	TRBJ1-2	CASSPIAGQDYGYTF	TGTGCCAGCTCACCCATAGCGGGGCAGGACTATGGCTACACCTTC
many	NA	TRBV5-1	TRBJ2-3	CASRQRGTDTQYF	TGCGCCAGCAGGCAACGAGGGACAGATACGCAGTATTTT
many	NA	TRBV4-1	TRBJ1-2	CASSQDTGNYGYTF	TGCGCCAGCAGCCAGGACACAGGGAACTATGGCTACACCTTC
NA	TRBD1	TRBV20-1	TRBJ2-6	CSFSRDRGRGANVLTF	TGCAGCTTCTCCCGGGACAGGGGGCGTGGGGCCAACGTCCTGACTTTC
NA	TRBD1	TRBV20-1	TRBJ2-2	CSASPGQLNTGELFF	TGCAGTGCTAGTCCGGGACAGCTGAACACCGGGGAGCTGTTTTTT
many	NA	TRBV24-1	TRBJ2-3	CATSGTASTDTQYF	TGTGCCACCAGTGGGACAGCTAGCACAGATACGCAGTATTTT
NA	NA	TRBV7-7	TRBJ2-2	CASSGQGLTSTGELFF	TGTGCCAGCAGCGGTCAAGGATTAACGAGCACCGGGGAGCTGTTTTTT
once	TRBD2	TRBV11-3	TRBJ2-1	CASEEGGTTNEQFF	TGTGCCAGCGAGGAGGGAGGGACCACGAATGAGCAGTTCTTC
many	TRBD2	TRBV20-1	TRBJ2-1	CSAPTSGGENEQFF	TGCAGTGCTCCTACTAGCGGGGGGGAAAATGAGCAGTTCTTC
NA	TRBD2	TRBV9	TRBJ2-3	CASSPIAGGLYTQYF	TGTGCCAGCAGCCCCATAGCGGGAGGGCTGTATACGCAGTATTTT
NA	NA	TRBV29-1	TRBJ1-4	CSVQIQGEKLFF	TGCAGCGTCCAAATACAGGGTGAAAAACTGTTTTTT
NA	TRBD1	TRBV10-3	TRBJ2-5	CAISSGTDQEAQYF	TGTGCCATCAGCTCCGGGACAGATCAAGAGGCCCAGTACTTC
NA	TRBD1	TRBV10-3	TRBJ2-3	CAISRTGKSTDTQYF	TGTGCCATCAGTCGGACAGGGAAGAGCACAGATACGCAGTATTTT
NA	NA	TRBV28	TRBJ2-3	CASSLSWGGTDTQYF	TGTGCCAGCAGTTTATCTTGGGGCGGCACAGATACGCAGTATTTT
NA	NA	TRBV4-2	TRBJ1-5	CASSQPLATGSGNQPQHF	TGTGCCAGCAGCCAACCGTTGGCGACAGGCTCCGGCAATCAGCCCCAGCATTTT
once	NA	TRBV5-6	TRBJ2-5	CASSPALGDQETQYF	TGTGCCAGCAGTCCGGCCCTCGGGGACCAAGAGACCCAGTACTTC
few	NA	TRBV20-1	TRBJ2-5	CSAKDSGTGQETQYF	TGCAGTGCCAAAGATAGCGGGACAGGCCAAGAGACCCAGTACTTC
NA	TRBD1	TRBV20-1	TRBJ2-1	CSAHSQGVSYNEQFF	TGCAGTGCTCATTCCCAGGGGGTTTCATACAATGAGCAGTTCTTC
NA	NA	TRBV29-1	TRBJ1-1	CSVVQGVWTEAFF	TGCAGCGTGGTACAGGGCGTTTGGACTGAAGCTTTCTTT
NA	NA	TRBV9	TRBJ1-2	CASSHHSYTF	TGTGCCAGCAGCCATCACAGCTACACCTTC
NA	TRBD2	TRBV20-1	TRBJ2-3	CSARDVAGDRDTLYF	TGCAGTGCTAGGGATGTAGCGGGAGACAGGGATACGCTGTATTTT
NA	TRBD1	TRBV6-6	TRBJ1-6	CASSLTGFGSPLHF	TGTGCCAGCAGTCTGACAGGGTTTGGGTCACCCCTCCACTTT
NA	NA	TRBV9	TRBJ2-3	CASSVDFTDTQYF	TGTGCCAGCAGCGTAGACTTCACAGATACGCAGTATTTT
NA	NA	TRBV29-1	TRBJ1-4	CSVEGRGEKLFF	TGCAGCGTTGAAGGTCGAGGTGAAAAACTGTTTTTT
NA	NA	TRBV14	TRBJ2-7	CASSQDRDEQYF	TGTGCCAGCAGCCAAGACAGGGACGAGCAGTACTTC